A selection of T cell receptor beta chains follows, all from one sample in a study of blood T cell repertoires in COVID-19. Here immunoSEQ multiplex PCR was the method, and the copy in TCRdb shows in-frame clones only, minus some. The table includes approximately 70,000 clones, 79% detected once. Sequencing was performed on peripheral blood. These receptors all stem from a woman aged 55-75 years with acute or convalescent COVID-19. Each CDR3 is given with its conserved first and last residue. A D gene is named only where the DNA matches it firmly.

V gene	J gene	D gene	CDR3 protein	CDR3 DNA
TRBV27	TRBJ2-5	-	CASSLDGEETQYF	TGTGCCAGCAGTTTAGATGGAGAGGAGACCCAGTACTTC
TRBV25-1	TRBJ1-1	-	CASSVAGGNTEAFF	TGTGCCAGCAGTGTGGCGGGCGGGAACACTGAAGCTTTCTTT
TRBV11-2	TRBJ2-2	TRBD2	CASSLAERGALTGELFF	TGTGCCAGCAGCTTAGCGGAGCGGGGGGCCCTCACCGGGGAGCTGTTTTTT
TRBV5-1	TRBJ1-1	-	CASQTQGYTEAFF	TGCGCCAGTCAGACCCAGGGATACACTGAAGCTTTCTTT
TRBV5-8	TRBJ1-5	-	CASSLESEYSNQPQHF	TGTGCCAGCAGCTTGGAATCCGAGTATAGCAATCAGCCCCAGCATTTT
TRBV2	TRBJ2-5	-	CARGLGETQYF	TGTGCCAGGGGGCTCGGGGAGACCCAGTACTTC
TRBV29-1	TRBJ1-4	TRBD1	CSVRQGAQEKLFF	TGCAGCGTCAGACAGGGGGCGCAGGAAAAACTGTTTTTT
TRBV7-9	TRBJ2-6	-	CASSLGKLTVSGANVLTF	TGTGCCAGCAGCTTAGGAAAGCTTACCGTCTCTGGGGCCAACGTCCTGACTTTC
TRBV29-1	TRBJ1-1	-	CSVREFEAFF	TGCAGCGTTAGGGAGTTTGAAGCTTTCTTT
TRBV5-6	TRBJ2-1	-	CASSLGQSTYNEQFF	TGTGCCAGCAGCTTGGGACAATCAACATACAATGAGCAGTTCTTC